This TCR beta chain was sequenced for a study of T cell changes during pregnancy in multiple sclerosis. The data were produced by immunoSEQ multiplex PCR, yet TCRdb's version contains in-frame clones alone and is incomplete. In the table there are tens of thousands of clones, about nine tenths of which are singletons. From germline, CDR1 is MNHEY and CDR2 SVGAGI. The CDR3 totals 12 residues. Trimming pared 10 bases from V and 2 bases from J, leaving 12 bases between. V usage is TRBV6-5 and J usage is TRBJ2-7; perhaps D is TRBD1 or TRBD2 (7 bases each). The sequences come from peripheral blood, collected in the third trimester of pregnancy. This clonotype was sampled from a female donor in good health, enrolled as a control in a pregnancy study. The CDR3 DNA follows: TGTGCCACCAGGGGGGGGGCCTACGAGCAGTACTTC. Protein: CATRGGAYEQYF.